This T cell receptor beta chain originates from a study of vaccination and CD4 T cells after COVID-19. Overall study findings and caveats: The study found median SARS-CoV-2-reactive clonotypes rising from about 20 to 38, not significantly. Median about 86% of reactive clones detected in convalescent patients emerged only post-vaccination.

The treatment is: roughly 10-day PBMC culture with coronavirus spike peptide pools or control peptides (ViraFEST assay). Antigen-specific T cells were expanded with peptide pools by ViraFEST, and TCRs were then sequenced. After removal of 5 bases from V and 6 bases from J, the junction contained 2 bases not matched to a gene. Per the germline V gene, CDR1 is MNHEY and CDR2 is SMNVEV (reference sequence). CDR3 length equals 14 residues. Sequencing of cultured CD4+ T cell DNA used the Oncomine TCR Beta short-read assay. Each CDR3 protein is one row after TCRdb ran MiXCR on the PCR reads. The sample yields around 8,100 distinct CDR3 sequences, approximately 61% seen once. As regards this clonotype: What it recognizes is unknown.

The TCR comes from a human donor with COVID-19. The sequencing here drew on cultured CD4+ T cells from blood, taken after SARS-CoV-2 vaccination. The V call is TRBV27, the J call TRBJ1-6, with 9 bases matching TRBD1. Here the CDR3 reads CASSPGQGNSPLHF. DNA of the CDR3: TGTGCCAGCAGTCCGGGACAGGGTAATTCACCCCTCCACTTT.